The sequence of this TCR beta chain was determined in a study of shared clonotypes between healthy human individuals. This table comes from immunoSEQ multiplex PCR, and its TCRdb copy is limited to in-frame clones, with some not included. Among about 2,500,000 clones, approximately 94% were seen once, and the ten largest hold over 0.12%. The CDR3 extends over 16 amino acids. Trimming took off 2 bases at V and 0 bases at J, with 8 bases between the two ends. Germline V gene sequence: CDR1 MNHNY, CDR2 SVGAGI (reference sequence). The chain is built from TRBV6-6 and TRBJ2-6; D not certain. The sample comprised naive CD4+ T cells sorted from blood. As to subset: CD45RA+ positively selected. The clonotype comes from a man aged 18 to 30 in good health. DNA for the CDR3: TGTGCCAGCAGTTACGAGGCCAGCTCTGGGGCCAACGTCCTGACTTTC. Protein product: CASSYEASSGANVLTF.